Sequencing of this T cell receptor (beta chain) was carried out in a study of early T cells in non-severe SARS-CoV-2 infection. Study in general: Investigators sequenced bulk RNA drawn from unsorted whole blood, and chains remained unpaired. Study results and caveats: VDJdb-based annotation leaned toward anti-spike CD8 responses and missed private and CD4 specificities.

Worth noting for this clonotype: Its antigen is currently unknown.

In germline, CDR1 is MDHEN, CDR2 SYDVKM. V was clipped by 8 bases and J by 0 bases, with 17 bases between them. The length of the CDR3 is 17 residues. Researchers tagged individual cDNA molecules with unique molecular identifiers. From the 5' RACE reads, TCRdb called clonotypes with MiXCR, one entry per CDR3 protein. There are 65,000 to 85,000 distinct CDR3 sequences in the sample; around 13% occur only once, and about 1.1% lies in the top ten. Sequencing was carried out using whole blood. The J gene is TRBJ2-6, the V gene TRBV28; D gene ambiguous. This receptor was taken from an adult who was a healthcare worker with PCR-confirmed SARS-CoV-2 infection or an uninfected control (not recorded which). This CDR3 is CASSQRGTFSGANVLTF. CDR3 bases: TGTGCCAGCTCCCAGCGCGGAACCTTCTCTGGGGCCAACGTCCTGACTTTC. The full variable domain, with the rest looked up from reference TRBV28 and TRBJ2-6, is DVKVTQSSRYLVKRTGEKVFLECVQDMDHENMFWYRQDPGLGLRLIYFSYDVKMKEKGDIPEGYSVSREKKERFSLILESASTNQTSMYLCASSQRGTFSGANVLTFGAGSRLTVL.